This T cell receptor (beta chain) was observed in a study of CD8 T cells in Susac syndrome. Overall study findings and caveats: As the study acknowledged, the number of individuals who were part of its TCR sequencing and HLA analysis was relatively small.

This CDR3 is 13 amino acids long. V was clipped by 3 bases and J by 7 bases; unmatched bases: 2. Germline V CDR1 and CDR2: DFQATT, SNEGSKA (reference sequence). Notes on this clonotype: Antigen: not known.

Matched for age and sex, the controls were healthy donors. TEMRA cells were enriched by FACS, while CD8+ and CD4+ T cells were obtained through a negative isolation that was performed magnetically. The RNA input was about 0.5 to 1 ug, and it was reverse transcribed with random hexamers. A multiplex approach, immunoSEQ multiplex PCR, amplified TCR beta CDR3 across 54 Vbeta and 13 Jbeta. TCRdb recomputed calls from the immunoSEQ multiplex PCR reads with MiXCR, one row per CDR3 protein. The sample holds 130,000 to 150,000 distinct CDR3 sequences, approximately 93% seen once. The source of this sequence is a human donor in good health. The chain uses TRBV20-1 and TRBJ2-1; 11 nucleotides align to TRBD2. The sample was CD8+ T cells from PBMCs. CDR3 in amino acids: CSASGTSGNEQFF. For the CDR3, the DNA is TGCAGTGCTAGTGGGACTAGCGGTAATGAGCAGTTCTTC.